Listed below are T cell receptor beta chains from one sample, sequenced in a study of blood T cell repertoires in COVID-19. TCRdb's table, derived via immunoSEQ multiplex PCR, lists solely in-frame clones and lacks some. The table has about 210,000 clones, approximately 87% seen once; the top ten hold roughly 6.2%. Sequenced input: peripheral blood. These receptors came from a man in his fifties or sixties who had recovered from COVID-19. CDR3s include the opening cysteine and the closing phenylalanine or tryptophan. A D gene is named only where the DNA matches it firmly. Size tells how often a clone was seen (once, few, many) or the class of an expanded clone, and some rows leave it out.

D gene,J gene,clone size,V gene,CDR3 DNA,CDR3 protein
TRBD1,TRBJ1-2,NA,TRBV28,TGTGCCAGCAGTTCGGGCAGGGGGCGCGGGGACTATGGCTACACCTTC,CASSSGRGRGDYGYTF
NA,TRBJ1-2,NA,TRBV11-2,TGTGCCAGCAGCGAACAGTCTAACTATGGCTACACCTTC,CASSEQSNYGYTF
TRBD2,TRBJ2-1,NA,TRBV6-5,TGTGCCAGCGGCGAGCGGGGCTACAATGAGCAGTTCTTC,CASGERGYNEQFF
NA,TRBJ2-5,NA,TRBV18,TGTGCCAGCTCACCTTTGGGGGGCCAAGAGACCCAGTACTTC,CASSPLGGQETQYF
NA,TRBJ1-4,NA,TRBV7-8,TGTGCCAGCAGCTCCTTGGTGGGGGGGACTAATGAAAAACTGTTTTTT,CASSSLVGGTNEKLFF
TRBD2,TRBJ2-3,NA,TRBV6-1,TGTGCCAGCATTGAGACTAGCGGGCCCTTTAGCACAGATACGCAGTATTTT,CASIETSGPFSTDTQYF
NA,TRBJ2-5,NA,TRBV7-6,TGTGCCAGCAGGGCTCACAGGGAGAACCAGTACTTC,CASRAHRENQYF
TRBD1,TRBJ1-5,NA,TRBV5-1,TGCGCCAGCAGCTTGTTAGGGGGCCAGCCCCAGCATTTT,CASSLLGGQPQHF
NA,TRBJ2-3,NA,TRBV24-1,TGTGCCACCAGTGATTCCGGGTTCGAGATCCGGTCTGGTACGCAGTATTTT,CATSDSGFEIRSGTQYF
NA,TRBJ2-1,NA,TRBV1,TGCACCAGCAGCCAACCCCGACTAGCGGGGGGGCCCTACAATGAGCAGTTCTTC,CTSSQPRLAGGPYNEQFF
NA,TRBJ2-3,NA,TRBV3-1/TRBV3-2,TGTGCCAGCAGCCCGGGACACCTAGCCACAGATACGCAGTATTTT,CASSPGHLATDTQYF
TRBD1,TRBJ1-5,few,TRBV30,TGTGGGATGAGGGCAGGGGGCGATCAGCCCCAGCATTTT,CGMRAGGDQPQHF
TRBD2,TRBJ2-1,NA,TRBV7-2,TGTGCCAGCAGCTCGCTAGCGGGGAGCTCCTACAATGAGCAGTTCTTC,CASSSLAGSSYNEQFF
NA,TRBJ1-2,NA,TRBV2,TGTGCCAGCAGGACGGGAGCTAACTATGGCTACACCTTC,CASRTGANYGYTF
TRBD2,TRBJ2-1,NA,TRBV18,TGTGCCAGCTCACCGGCTAGCGGGGAGGATGAGCAGTTCTTC,CASSPASGEDEQFF
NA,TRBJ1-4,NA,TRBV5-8,TGTGCCAGCAGCCCCCCCACGGCAACTAATGAAAAACTGTTTTTT,CASSPPTATNEKLFF
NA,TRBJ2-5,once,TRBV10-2,TGCGCCAGCAGTGGGCAGATCCAAGAGACCCAGTACTTC,CASSGQIQETQYF
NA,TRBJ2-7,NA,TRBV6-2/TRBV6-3,TGTGCCAGCAGTTACGGATGGGGAGCTTCCTACCCTCTCTACGAGCAGTACTTC,CASSYGWGASYPLYEQYF
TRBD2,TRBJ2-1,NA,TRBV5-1,TGCGCCAGCAGTTTAGCACTAGCGGACTACAATGAGCAGTTCTTC,CASSLALADYNEQFF
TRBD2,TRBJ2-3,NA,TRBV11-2,TGTGCCAGCAGCTCCCCCCGGGCTAGCGGGGGGACTAGTGCAGATACGCAGTATTTT,CASSSPRASGGTSADTQYF
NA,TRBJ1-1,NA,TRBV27,TGTGCCAGCAGAAGAGGACAGTCCACTGAAGCTTTCTTT,CASRRGQSTEAFF
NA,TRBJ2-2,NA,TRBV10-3,TGTGCCATCAGTGAGACAGGCGGGGAGCTGTTTTTT,CAISETGGELFF
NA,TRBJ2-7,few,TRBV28,TGTGCCAGCAGTTTATTGTTTCGCGAGCAGTACTTC,CASSLLFREQYF
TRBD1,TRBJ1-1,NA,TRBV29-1,TGCAGCGTGGTTTACCGGGACAGGGTGAGTGGTTTCTTT,CSVVYRDRVSGFF
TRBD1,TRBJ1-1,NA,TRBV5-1,TGCGCCAGCAGGTTTCAGGGGGCTGGGAGCACTGAAGCTTTCTTT,CASRFQGAGSTEAFF